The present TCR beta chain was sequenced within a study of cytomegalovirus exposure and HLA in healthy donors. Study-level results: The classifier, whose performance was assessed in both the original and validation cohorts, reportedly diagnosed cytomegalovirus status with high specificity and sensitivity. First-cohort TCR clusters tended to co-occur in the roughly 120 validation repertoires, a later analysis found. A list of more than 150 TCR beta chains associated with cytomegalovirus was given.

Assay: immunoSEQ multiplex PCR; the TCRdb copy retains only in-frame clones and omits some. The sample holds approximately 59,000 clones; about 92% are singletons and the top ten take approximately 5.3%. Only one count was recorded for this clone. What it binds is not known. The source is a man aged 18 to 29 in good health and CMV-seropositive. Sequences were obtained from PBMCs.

The CDR3 nucleotides are TGTGCCAGCAGCTTAACAGGGACAGGTGGTGAAACCCAGTACTTC. As protein: CASSLTGTGGETQYF. This chain links TRBV7-3 with TRBJ2-5, with TRBD1 identical over 8 bases. The CDR3 consists of 15 residues. In germline, CDR1 is SGHTA, CDR2 FQGTGA. Trimming removed 0 bases from V and 8 bases from J; junction bases left unmatched: 8. The full variable domain, with the rest looked up from reference TRBV7-3 and TRBJ2-5, is GAGVSQTPSNKVTEKGKYVELRCDPISGHTALYWYRQSLGQGPEFLIYFQGTGAADDSGLPNDRFFAVRPEGSVSTLKIQRTERGDSAVYLCASSLTGTGGETQYFGPGTRLLVL.